This T cell receptor beta chain was observed in a study of blood T cell repertoires in COVID-19. Looking at the study overall: The study drew acute and convalescent COVID-19 samples from the United States, Italy and Spain. PBMCs, B-cell-depleted T cells, or T cells provided the cDNA or gDNA that made up the material.

Repertoires were generated with immunoSEQ multiplex PCR, while TCRdb's copy carries only in-frame clones and drops some. Of fewer than 130,000 clones in the sample, under 75% were seen once. This clone has a handful of counts. The CDR3 runs 14 residues. The source material was peripheral blood. This receptor was identified in a woman aged 55-70 years with acute or convalescent COVID-19. This sequence joins TRBV21-1 and TRBJ1-5; the table's D call of TRBD1 was not tested on the DNA. TRBV21-1 is an annotated pseudogene. The DNA for the CDR3 is TGTGCCAGCAGCGCAGACAGGGTTGGTCAGCCCCAGCATTTT. This encodes CASSADRVGQPQHF.